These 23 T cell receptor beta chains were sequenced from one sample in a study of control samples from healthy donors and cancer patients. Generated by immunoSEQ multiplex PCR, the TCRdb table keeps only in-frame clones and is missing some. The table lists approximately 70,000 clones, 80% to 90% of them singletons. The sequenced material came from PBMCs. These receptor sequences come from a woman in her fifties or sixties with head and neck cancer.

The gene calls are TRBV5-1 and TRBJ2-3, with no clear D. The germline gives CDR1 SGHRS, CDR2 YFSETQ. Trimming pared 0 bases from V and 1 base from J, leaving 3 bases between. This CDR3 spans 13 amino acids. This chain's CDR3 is CASSLDGTDTQYF. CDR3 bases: TGCGCCAGCAGCTTGGACGGCACAGATACGCAGTATTTT. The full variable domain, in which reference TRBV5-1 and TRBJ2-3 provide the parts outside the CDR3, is KAGVTQTPRYLIKTRGQQVTLSCSPISGHRSVSWYQQTPGQGLQFLFEYFSETQRNKGNFPGRFSGRQFSNSRSEMNVSTLELGDSALYLCASSLDGTDTQYFGPGTRLTVL.

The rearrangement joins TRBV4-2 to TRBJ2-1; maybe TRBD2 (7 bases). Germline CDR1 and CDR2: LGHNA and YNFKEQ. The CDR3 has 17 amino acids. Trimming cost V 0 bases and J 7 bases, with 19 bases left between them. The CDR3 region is CASSQEWGGASRNEQFF. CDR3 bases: TGTGCCAGCAGCCAAGAATGGGGGGGGGCCTCTCGGAATGAGCAGTTCTTC.

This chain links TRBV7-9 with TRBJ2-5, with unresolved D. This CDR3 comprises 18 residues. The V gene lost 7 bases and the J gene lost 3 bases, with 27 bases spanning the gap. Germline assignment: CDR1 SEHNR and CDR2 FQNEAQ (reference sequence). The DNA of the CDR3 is TGTGCCAGCACCTATACCTCTCGCCCGTATGTTCTTGAAGAGACCCAGTACTTC. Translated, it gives CASTYTSRPYVLEETQYF.

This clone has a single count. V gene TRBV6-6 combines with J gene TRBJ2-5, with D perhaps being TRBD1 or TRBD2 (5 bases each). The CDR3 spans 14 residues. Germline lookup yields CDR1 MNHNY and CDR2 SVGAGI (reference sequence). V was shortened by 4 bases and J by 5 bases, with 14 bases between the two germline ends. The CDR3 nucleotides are TGTGCCAGCAGTTCCCCGGGACCGGGCGAGACCCAGTACTTC. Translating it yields CASSSPGPGETQYF.

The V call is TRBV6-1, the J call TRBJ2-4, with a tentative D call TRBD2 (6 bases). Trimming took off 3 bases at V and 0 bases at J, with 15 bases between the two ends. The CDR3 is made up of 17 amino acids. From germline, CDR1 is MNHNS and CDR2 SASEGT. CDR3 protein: CASSEMGGVLAKNIQYF. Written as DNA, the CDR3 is TGTGCCAGCAGTGAGATGGGAGGAGTACTAGCCAAAAACATTCAGTACTTC.

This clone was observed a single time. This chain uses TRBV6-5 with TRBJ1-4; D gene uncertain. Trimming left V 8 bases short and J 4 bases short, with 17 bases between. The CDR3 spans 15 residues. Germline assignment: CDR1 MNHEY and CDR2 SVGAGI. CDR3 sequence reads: CASGRNPMGNEKLFF. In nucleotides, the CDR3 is TGTGCCAGCGGCAGGAACCCGATGGGTAATGAAAAACTGTTTTTT.

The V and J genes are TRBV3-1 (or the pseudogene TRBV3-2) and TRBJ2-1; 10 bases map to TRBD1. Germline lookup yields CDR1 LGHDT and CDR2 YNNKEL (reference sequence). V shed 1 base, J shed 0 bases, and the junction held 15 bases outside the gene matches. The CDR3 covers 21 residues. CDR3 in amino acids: CASSQGMVGQGTPSSYNEQFF. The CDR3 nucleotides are TGTGCCAGCAGCCAAGGAATGGTGGGACAGGGGACCCCGAGCTCCTACAATGAGCAGTTCTTC.

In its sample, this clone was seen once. Here the CDR3 reads CASSRTGLNTGELFF. The DNA for the CDR3 is TGTGCCAGCAGCCGGACAGGGCTGAACACCGGGGAGCTGTTTTTT. The rearrangement links TRBV2 to TRBJ2-2; 8 bases are a match to TRBD1. The CDR3 has 15 residues. V shed 6 bases, J shed 1 base, and the junction held 4 bases outside the gene matches. CDR1 is SNHLY, CDR2 FYNNEI, per germline. Full variable domain (remainder filled in from reference TRBV2 and TRBJ2-2): EPEVTQTPSHQVTQMGQEVILRCVPISNHLYFYWYRQILGQKVEFLVSFYNNEISEKSEIFDDQFSVERPDGSNFTLKIRSTKLEDSAMYFCASSRTGLNTGELFFGEGSRLTVL.

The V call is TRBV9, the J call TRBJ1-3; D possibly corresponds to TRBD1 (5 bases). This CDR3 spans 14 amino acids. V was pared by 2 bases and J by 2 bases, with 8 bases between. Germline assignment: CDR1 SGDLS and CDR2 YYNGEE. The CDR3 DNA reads TGTGCCAGCAGCGTTGGGACGGCTGGAAACACCATATATTTT. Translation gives CASSVGTAGNTIYF.

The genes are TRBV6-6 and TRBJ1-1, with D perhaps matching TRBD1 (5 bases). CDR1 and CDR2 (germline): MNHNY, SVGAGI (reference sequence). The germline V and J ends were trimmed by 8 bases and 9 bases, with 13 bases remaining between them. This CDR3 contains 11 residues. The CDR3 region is CASGLGRQAFF. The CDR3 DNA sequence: TGTGCCAGCGGCCTGGGACGGCAAGCTTTCTTT.

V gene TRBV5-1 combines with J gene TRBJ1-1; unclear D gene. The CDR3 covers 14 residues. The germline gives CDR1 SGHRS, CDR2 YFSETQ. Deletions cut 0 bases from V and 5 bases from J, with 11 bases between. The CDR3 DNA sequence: TGCGCCAGCAGCTTGGGGGGAGGTGGTACTGAAGCTTTCTTT. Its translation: CASSLGGGGTEAFF.

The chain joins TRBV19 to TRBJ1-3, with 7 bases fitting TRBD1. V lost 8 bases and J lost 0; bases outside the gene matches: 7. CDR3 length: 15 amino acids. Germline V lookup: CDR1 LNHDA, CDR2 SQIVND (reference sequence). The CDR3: CASQQGKSSGNTIYF. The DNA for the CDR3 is TGTGCCAGTCAACAGGGGAAGAGCTCTGGAAACACCATATATTTT.

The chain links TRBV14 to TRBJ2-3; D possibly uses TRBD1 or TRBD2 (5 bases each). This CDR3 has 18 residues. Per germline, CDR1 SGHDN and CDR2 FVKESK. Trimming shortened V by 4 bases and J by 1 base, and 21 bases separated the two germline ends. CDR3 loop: CASSLFLLRGGRTDTQYF. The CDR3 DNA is TGTGCCAGCAGCCTCTTTCTCCTCCGGGGCGGTCGCACAGATACGCAGTATTTT.

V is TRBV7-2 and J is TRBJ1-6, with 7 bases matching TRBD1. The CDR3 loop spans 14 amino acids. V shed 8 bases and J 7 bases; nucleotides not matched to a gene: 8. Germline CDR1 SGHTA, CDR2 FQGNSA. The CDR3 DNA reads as TGTGCCAGCCGACGTGACAGGGAGAATTCACCCCTCCACTTT. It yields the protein CASRRDRENSPLHF.

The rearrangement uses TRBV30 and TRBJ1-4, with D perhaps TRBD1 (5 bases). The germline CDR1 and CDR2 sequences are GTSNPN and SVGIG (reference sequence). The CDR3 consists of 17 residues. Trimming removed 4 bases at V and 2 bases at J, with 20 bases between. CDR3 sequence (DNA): TGTGCCTGGAAAGTAATCGGGGGGAGAGGGACTAATGAAAAACTGTTTTTT. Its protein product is CAWKVIGGRGTNEKLFF.

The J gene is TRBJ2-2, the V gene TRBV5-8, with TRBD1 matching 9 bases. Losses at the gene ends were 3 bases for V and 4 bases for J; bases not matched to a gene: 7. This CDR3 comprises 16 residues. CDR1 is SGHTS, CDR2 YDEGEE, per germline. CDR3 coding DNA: TGTGCCAGCAGCTGGAGACAGGGGGGGAGCACCGGGGAGCTGTTTTTT. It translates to CASSWRQGGSTGELFF.

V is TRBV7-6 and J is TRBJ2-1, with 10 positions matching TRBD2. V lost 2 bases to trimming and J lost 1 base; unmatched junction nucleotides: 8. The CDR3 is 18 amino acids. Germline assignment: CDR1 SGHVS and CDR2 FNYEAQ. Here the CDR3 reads CASSLWVVAGGSYNEQFF. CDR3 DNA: TGTGCCAGCAGCTTATGGGTAGTAGCGGGGGGTTCCTACAATGAGCAGTTCTTC.

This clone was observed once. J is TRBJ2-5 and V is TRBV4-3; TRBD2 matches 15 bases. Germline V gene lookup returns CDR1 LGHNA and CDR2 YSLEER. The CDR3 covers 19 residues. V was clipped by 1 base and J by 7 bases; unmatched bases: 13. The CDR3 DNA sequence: TGCGCCAGCAGCCAAGCAGGACTAGCGGGGGGGCTCAGCTCGGGGACCCAGTACTTC. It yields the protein CASSQAGLAGGLSSGTQYF.

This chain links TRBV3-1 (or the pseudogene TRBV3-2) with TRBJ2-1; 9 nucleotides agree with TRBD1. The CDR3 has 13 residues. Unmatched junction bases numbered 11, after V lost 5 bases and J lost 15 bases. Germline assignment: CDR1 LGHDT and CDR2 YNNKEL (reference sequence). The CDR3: CASSRTGENPRFF. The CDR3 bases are TGTGCCAGCAGCAGGACAGGGGAGAACCCCCGGTTCTTC.

The CDR3 sequence: CASSLRQGGELFF. CDR3 coding DNA: TGTGCCAGCAGTCTGCGACAGGGAGGGGAGCTGTTTTTT. This rearrangement joins TRBV12-3 or TRBV12-4 to TRBJ2-2; TRBD1 agrees at 7 bases. The CDR3 runs 13 residues. Losses at the gene ends were 5 bases for V and 8 bases for J; bases not matched to a gene: 5.

The CDR3 region is CASSAAGGAIYEQYF. In DNA, the CDR3 is TGTGCCAGCAGCGCCGCAGGGGGCGCCATATACGAGCAGTACTTC. The chain carries TRBV5-6 and TRBJ2-7, with TRBD1 matching over 8 bases. From germline, CDR1 is SGHDT and CDR2 YYEEEE. The CDR3 runs to 15 residues. With 4 bases clipped from V and 4 bases from J, the junction kept 10 bases outside the gene matches.

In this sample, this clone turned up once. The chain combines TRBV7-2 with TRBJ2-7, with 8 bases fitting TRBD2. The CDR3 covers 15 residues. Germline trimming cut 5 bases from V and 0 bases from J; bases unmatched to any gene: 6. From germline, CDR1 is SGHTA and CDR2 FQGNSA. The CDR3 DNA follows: TGTGCCAGCAGCCCTCGGGGGGGAAGCTCCTACGAGCAGTACTTC. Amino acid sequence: CASSPRGGSSYEQYF.

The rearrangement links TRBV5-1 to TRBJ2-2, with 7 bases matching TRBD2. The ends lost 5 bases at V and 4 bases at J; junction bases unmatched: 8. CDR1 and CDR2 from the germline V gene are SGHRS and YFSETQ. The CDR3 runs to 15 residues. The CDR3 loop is CASSPRGGSTGELFF. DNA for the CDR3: TGCGCCAGCAGTCCACGGGGAGGGAGCACCGGGGAGCTGTTTTTT.